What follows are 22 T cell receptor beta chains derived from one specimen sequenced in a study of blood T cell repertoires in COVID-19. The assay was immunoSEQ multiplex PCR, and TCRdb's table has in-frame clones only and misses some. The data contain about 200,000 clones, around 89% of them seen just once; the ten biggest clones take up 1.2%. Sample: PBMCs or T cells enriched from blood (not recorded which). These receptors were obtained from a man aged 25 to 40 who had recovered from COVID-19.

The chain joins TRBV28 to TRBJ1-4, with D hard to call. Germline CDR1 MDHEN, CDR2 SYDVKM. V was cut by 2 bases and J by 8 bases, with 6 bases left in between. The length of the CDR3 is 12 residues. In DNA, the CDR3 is TGTGCCAGCAGTTTAAACGGGGAAAAACTGTTTTTT. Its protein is CASSLNGEKLFF.

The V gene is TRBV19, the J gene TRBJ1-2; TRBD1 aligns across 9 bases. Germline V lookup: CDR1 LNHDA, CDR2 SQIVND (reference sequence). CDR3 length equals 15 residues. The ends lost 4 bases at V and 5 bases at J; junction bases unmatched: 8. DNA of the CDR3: TGTGCCAGTAGTAGATCGACAGGGGGAACGTATGGCTACACCTTC. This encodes CASSRSTGGTYGYTF. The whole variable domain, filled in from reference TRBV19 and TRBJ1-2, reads DGGITQSPKYLFRKEGQNVTLSCEQNLNHDAMYWYRQDPGQGLRLIYYSQIVNDFQKGDIAEGYSVSREKKESFPLTVTSAQKNPTAFYLCASSRSTGGTYGYTFGSGTRLTVV.

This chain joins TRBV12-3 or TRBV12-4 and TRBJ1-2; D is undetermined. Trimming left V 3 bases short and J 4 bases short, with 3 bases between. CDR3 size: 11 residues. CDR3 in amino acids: CASSLSYGYTF. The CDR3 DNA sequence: TGTGCCAGCAGTTTGAGCTATGGCTACACCTTC.

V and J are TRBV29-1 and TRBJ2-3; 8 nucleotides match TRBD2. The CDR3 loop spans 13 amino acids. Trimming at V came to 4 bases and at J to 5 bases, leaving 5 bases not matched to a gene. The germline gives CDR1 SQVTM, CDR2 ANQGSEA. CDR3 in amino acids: CSVAGGPRDTQYF. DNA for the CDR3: TGCAGCGTTGCGGGAGGGCCTAGAGATACGCAGTATTTT.

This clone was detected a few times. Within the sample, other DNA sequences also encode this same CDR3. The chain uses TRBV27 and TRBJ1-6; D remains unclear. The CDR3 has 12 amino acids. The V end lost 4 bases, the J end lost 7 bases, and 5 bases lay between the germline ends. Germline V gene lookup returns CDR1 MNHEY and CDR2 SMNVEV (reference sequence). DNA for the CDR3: TGTGCCAGCAGTTCGAGGAATTCACCCCTCCACTTT. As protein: CASSSRNSPLHF.

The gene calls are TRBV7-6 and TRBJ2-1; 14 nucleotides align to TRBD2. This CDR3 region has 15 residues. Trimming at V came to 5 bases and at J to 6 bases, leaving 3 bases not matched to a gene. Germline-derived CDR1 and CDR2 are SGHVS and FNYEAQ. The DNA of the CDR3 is TGTGCCAGCAGCCCCGGGACTAGCGGGAGCAATGAGCAGTTCTTC. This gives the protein CASSPGTSGSNEQFF.

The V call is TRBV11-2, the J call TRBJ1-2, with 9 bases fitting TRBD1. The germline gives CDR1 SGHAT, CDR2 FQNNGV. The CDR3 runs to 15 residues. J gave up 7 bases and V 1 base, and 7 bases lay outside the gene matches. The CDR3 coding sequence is TGTGCCAGCAGCTTAGGGGGACAGGGAATAGGTGGCTACACCTTC. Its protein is CASSLGGQGIGGYTF. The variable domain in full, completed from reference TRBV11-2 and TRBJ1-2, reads EAGVAQSPRYKIIEKRQSVAFWCNPISGHATLYWYQQILGQGPKLLIQFQNNGVVDDSQLPKDRFSAERLKGVDSTLKIQPAKLEDSAVYLCASSLGGQGIGGYTFGSGTRLTVV.

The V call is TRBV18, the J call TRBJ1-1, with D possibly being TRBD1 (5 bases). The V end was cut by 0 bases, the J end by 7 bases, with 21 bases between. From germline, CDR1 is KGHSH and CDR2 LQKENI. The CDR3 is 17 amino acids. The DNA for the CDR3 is TGTGCCAGCTCACCACCGAGGGGACTCTTACGGGGCAGTGAAGCTTTCTTT. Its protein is CASSPPRGLLRGSEAFF.

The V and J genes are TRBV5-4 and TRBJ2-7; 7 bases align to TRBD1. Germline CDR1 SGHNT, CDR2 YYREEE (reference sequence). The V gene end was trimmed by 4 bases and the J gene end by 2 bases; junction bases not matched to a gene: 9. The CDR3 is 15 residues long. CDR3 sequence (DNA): TGTGCCAGCAGCCGCCGGGACAGTGAACCCTACGAGCAGTACTTC. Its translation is CASSRRDSEPYEQYF.

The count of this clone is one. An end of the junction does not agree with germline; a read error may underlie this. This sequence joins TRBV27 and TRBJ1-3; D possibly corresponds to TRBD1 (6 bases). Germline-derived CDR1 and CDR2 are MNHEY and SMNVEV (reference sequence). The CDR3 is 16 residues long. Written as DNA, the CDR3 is TGTACCAGCAGACACCGGGACACGATCTCTGGAAACACCATATATTTT. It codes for CTSRHRDTISGNTIYF.

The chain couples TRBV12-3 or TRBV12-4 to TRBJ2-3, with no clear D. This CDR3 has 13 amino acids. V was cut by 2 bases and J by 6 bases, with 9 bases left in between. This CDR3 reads CASSLNQVDTQYF. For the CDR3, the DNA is TGTGCCAGCAGTTTAAATCAGGTGGATACGCAGTATTTT.

In DNA, the CDR3 is TGTGCCAGCGTCGGGACAGGGATAGAGACCCAGTACTTC. It translates to CASVGTGIETQYF. V usage is TRBV28 and J usage is TRBJ2-5, with TRBD1 identical over 9 bases. The CDR3 sequence is 13 residues long. CDR1 and CDR2 (germline): MDHEN, SYDVKM. V lost 8 bases to trimming and J lost 4 bases; unmatched junction nucleotides: 5.

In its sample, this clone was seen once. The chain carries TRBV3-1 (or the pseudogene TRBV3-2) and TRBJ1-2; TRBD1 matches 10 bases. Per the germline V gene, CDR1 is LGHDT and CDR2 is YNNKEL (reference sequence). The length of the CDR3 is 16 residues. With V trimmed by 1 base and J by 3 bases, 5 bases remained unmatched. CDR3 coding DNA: TGTGCCAGCAGCCAAGGACCCGGGACAGGGGACTATGGCTACACCTTC. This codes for CASSQGPGTGDYGYTF.

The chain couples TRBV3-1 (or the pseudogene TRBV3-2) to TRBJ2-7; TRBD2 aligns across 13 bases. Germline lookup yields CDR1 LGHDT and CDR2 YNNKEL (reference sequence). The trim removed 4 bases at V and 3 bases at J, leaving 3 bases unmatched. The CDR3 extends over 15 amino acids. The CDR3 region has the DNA TGTGCCAGCAGCCGCGGGACTAGCGGGGTCTACGAGCAGTACTTC. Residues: CASSRGTSGVYEQYF.

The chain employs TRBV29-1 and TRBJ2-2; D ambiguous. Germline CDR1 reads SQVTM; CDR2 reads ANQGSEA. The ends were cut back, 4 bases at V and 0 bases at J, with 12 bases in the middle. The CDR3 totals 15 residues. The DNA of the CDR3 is TGCAGCGTTGCGAGAAGCACAGCGAACACCGGGGAGCTGTTTTTT. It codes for CSVARSTANTGELFF.

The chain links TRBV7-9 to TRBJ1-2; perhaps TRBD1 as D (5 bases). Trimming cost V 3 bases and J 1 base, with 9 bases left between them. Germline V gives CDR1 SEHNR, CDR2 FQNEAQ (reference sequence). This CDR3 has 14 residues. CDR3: CASSFRQGNYGYTF. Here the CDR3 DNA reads TGTGCCAGCAGCTTCAGGCAGGGTAACTATGGCTACACCTTC.

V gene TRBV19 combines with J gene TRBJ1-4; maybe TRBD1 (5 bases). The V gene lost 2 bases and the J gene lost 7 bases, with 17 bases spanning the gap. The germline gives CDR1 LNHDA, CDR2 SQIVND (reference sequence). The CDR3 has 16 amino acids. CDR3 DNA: TGTGCCAGTAGTATAAAGTATGGCAGGGACTCTGAAAAACTGTTTTTT. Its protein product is CASSIKYGRDSEKLFF.

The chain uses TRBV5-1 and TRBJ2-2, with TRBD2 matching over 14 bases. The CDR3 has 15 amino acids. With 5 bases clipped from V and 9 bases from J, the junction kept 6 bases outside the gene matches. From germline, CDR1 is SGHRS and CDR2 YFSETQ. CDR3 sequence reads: CASSPGTSGSRELFF. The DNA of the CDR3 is TGCGCCAGCAGTCCCGGGACTAGCGGGAGCCGGGAGCTGTTTTTT.

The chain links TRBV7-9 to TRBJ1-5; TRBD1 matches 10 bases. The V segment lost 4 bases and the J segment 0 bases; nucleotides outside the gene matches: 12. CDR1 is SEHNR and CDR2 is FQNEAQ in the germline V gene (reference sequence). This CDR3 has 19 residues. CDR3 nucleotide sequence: TGTGCCAGCAGCTATTATACGACAGGGGGCAGATATAGCAATCAGCCCCAGCATTTT. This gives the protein CASSYYTTGGRYSNQPQHF.

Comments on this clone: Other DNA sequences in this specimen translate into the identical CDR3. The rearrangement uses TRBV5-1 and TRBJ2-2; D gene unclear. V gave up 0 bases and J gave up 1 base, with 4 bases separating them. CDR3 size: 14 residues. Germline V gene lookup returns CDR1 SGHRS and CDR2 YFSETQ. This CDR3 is CASSLAGNTGELFF. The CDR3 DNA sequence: TGCGCCAGCAGCTTGGCCGGGAACACCGGGGAGCTGTTTTTT.

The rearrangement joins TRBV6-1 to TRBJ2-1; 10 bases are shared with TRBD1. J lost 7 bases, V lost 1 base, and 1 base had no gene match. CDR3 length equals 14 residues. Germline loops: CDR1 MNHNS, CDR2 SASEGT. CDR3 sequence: CASSEGQGANEQFF. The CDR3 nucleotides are TGTGCCAGCAGTGAAGGACAGGGGGCGAATGAGCAGTTCTTC.

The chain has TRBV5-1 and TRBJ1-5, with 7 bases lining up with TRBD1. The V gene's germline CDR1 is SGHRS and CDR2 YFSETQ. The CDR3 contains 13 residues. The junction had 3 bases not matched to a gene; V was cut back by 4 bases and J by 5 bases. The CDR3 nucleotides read TGCGCCAGCAGCATTACAGGGGATCAGCCCCAGCATTTT. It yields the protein CASSITGDQPQHF. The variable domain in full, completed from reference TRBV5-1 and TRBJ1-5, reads KAGVTQTPRYLIKTRGQQVTLSCSPISGHRSVSWYQQTPGQGLQFLFEYFSETQRNKGNFPGRFSGRQFSNSRSEMNVSTLELGDSALYLCASSITGDQPQHFGDGTRLSIL.